The T cell receptor beta chain described here comes from a study of OX40 agonist ivuxolimab in advanced cancers. Study details: The patients received agonistic anti-OX40 (CD134) antibody ivuxolimab.

TCRdb's copy holds only in-frame clones and misses some; the assay was immunoSEQ multiplex PCR. The table includes over 85,000 clones, 80% to 95% detected once. Looked up from germline, CDR1 is MNHEY and CDR2 is SVGAGI. The CDR3 runs to 13 residues. Trimming pared 5 bases from V and 0 bases from J, leaving 6 bases between. This sequence originates from an adult with an advanced solid tumor such as melanoma, head and neck, liver or kidney cancer. Sequencing used CD4+ or CD8+ T cells sorted from blood, obtained in a trial of the OX40 agonist ivuxolimab. The genes are TRBV6-5 and TRBJ2-3; D ambiguous. The CDR3 nucleotides are TGTGCCAGCAGTGTTTTTAGCACAGATACGCAGTATTTT. Translated, it gives CASSVFSTDTQYF.